Below are 23 T cell receptor beta chains sequenced from a single sample in a study of tumor and adjacent non-tumor tissue in lung cancer. RNA was extracted from bulk tissue without any cell sorting. Three rounds of nested PCR, following a modified ARM-PCR protocol, produced the TCRbeta library. TCRdb itself ran the multiplex PCR reads through MiXCR, one entry per CDR3 protein. The repertoire has 60,000 to 95,000 distinct CDR3 sequences, around 77% of them found once; the top ten carry more than 10%. Sequenced material: lung tumor tissue. The receptors were sampled from a woman in her forties or fifties with non-small cell lung cancer.

This clonotype has at least ten counts. The chain joins TRBV7-9 to TRBJ2-7; 7 nucleotides agree with TRBD1. CDR1 and CDR2 (germline): SEHNR, FQNEAQ (reference sequence). The V and J ends lost 5 bases and 0 bases, in that order; junction bases with no gene match: 4. The CDR3 consists of 14 residues. CDR3 DNA: TGTGCCAGCAGCGCCGGGACAGCCTCCTACGAGCAGTACTTC. Protein sequence: CASSAGTASYEQYF.

About this clonotype itself: The junction differs from germline at one of its ends, possibly a read error. This chain links TRBV6-5 with TRBJ2-7; 7 bases match TRBD1. CDR3 length equals 15 residues. Germline-derived CDR1 and CDR2 are MNHEY and SVGAGI. CDR3 sequence: CAGSSLQGPPFRQYF. CDR3 nucleotide sequence: TGTGCCGGCAGTTCGCTACAGGGGCCTCCGTTTAGGCAGTACTTC.

The V gene is TRBV29-1, the J gene TRBJ2-3, with a weak D call TRBD1 (6 bases). V lost 8 bases to trimming and J lost 3 bases, with 21 bases between them. The CDR3 extends over 15 amino acids. Germline assignment: CDR1 SQVTM and CDR2 ANQGSEA. The CDR3 region has the DNA TGCAGCCGGGACATGATCCCTGGACCTACAGATACGCAGTATTTT. Translated: CSRDMIPGPTDTQYF.

This clonotype occurred many times. V is TRBV20-1 and J is TRBJ1-5; no definite D call. Germline CDR1 is DFQATT and CDR2 is SNEGSKA (reference sequence). Trimming took 6 bases from V and 10 from J, leaving 13 bases between them. This CDR3 region has 11 residues. CDR3 residues: CSAGSRGPQHF. For the CDR3, the DNA is TGCAGTGCCGGGTCTCGCGGTCCCCAGCATTTT.

V gene TRBV29-1 combines with J gene TRBJ1-1; the D is unclear. This CDR3 comprises 14 residues. Germline loops: CDR1 SQVTM, CDR2 ANQGSEA. V gave up 4 bases and J gave up 2 bases, with 14 bases separating them. CDR3 sequence reads: CSVVSPVGNTEAFF. The CDR3 region has the DNA TGCAGCGTTGTATCTCCCGTGGGTAACACTGAAGCTTTCTTT. The full variable domain, rest sourced from reference TRBV29-1 and TRBJ1-1, is SAVISQKPSRDICQRGTSLTIQCQVDSQVTMMFWYRQQPGQSLTLIATANQGSEATYESGFVIDKFPISRPNLTFSTLTVSNMSPEDSSIYLCSVVSPVGNTEAFFGQGTRLTVV.

This clonotype has ten or more counts. The germline gene is not matched at one end of the junction; a read error may be the cause. V usage is TRBV6-6 and J usage is TRBJ2-7, with TRBD2 matching 9 bases. The V gene's germline CDR1 is MNHNY and CDR2 SVGAGI (reference sequence). This CDR3 contains 15 residues. CDR3 nucleotide sequence: TGTGCCAGCAATTACTATGGCGGGAGGGGGTACGAGCAGTACTTC. It yields the protein CASNYYGGRGYEQYF.

Regarding this clonotype: The junction departs from the called germline gene at one end, perhaps through a read error. V usage is TRBV30 and J usage is TRBJ2-2; D might be TRBD1 (6 bases). This CDR3 region has 13 residues. Germline CDR1 and CDR2: GTSNPN and SVGIG (reference sequence). The CDR3 here is CAWTIRGNWELFF. DNA of the CDR3: TGTGCCTGGACTATAAGGGGGAACTGGGAGCTATTTTTT.

This chain links TRBV4-2 with TRBJ2-7; D is possibly TRBD1 (6 bases). Trimming left V 9 bases short and J 6 bases short, with 15 bases between. The length of the CDR3 is 12 residues. CDR1 LGHNA and CDR2 YNFKEQ come from the germline V gene. The CDR3 loop reads CARRDKTSEQYF. In DNA form, the CDR3 reads TGTGCCAGGAGGGACAAGACCTCCGAGCAGTACTTC.

This clonotype was seen more than once but under ten times. Given the absence of the conserved phenylalanine or tryptophan at the CDR3 end, a read error is likely. The V call is TRBV5-8, the J call TRBJ2-2; 9 bases align to TRBD1. The CDR3 has 15 amino acids. Germline V gene lookup returns CDR1 SGHTS and CDR2 YDEGEE. This chain's CDR3 is CAISLLWTGAGELFY. DNA for the CDR3: TGTGCCATCAGCTTGTTGTGGACAGGGGCCGGGGAGCTGTTTTAT.

As concerns this clonotype: The CDR3 carries no conserved terminal phenylalanine or tryptophan, so it likely arises from a read error. The V gene is TRBV6-2 or TRBV6-3, the J gene TRBJ1-1; TRBD1 matches at 7 bases. Germline values: CDR1 MNHEY, CDR2 SVGEGT. The CDR3 extends over 14 amino acids. The J segment lost 0 bases and the V segment lost 6 bases, leaving 4 bases of the junction unmatched. The CDR3 reads CASRSTGMNTEAFI. CDR3 bases: TGTGCCAGCAGATCGACAGGGATGAACACTGAAGCTTTCATC.

This clonotype showed up just once. No conserved phenylalanine or tryptophan is present at the end of the CDR3, so a read error is the likely explanation. The DNA is left out, because the CDR3 cannot be placed on it with certainty; the CDR3 is given as TCRdb lists it. The gene calls are TRBV11-3 and TRBJ2-1; no DNA check was done on the table's D call, TRBD2. Germline V gene data show CDR1 as SGHNT and CDR2 as YENEEA. The CDR3 adds up to 16 amino acids, both ends counted. CDR3 sequence reads: CASSLVGLAWDNEEFS.

Comment on this clonotype: It is likely a read error, because the conserved phenylalanine at the end of the CDR3 is missing. V usage is TRBV6-5 and J usage is TRBJ2-5; either TRBD1 or TRBD2 may fit D (5 bases each). The CDR3 length is 16 residues. The germline V and J ends were trimmed by 11 bases and 9 bases, with 31 bases remaining between them. CDR1 is MNHEY and CDR2 is SVGAGI in the germline V gene. CDR3 amino acids: CAGKGWKKGTVRAQYS. The CDR3 region has the DNA TGTGCCGGCAAAGGGTGGAAGAAGGGGACGGTGCGGGCCCAGTACTCC.

A word on this clonotype: A single base separates this from a much larger clone, so it may be a read error. V gene TRBV2 combines with J gene TRBJ2-7, with TRBD1 as a possible D gene (5 bases). This CDR3 spans 13 amino acids. Germline V gene data show CDR1 as SNHLY and CDR2 as FYNNEI. CDR3 loop: CASKGEHSYKQYF. In DNA, the CDR3 is TGTGCCAGCAAAGGGGAACACTCCTACAAGCAGTACTTC.

The V gene is TRBV12-3 or TRBV12-4, the J gene TRBJ2-1; 7 bases fit TRBD1. The junction had 17 bases not matched to a gene; V was cut back by 8 bases and J by 7 bases. The CDR3 extends over 16 amino acids. CDR3 sequence (DNA): TGTGCCAGCTTCCCCGAGGGACAGAACTTCATTAATGAGCAGTTCTTC. It specifies CASFPEGQNFINEQFF.

For this clonotype: One junction end does not reproduce the germline sequence, and a read error may be involved. The chain couples TRBV5-4 to TRBJ2-3; 7 nucleotides line up with TRBD1. The CDR3 is 15 amino acids. The germline V gene has CDR1 SGHNT and CDR2 YYREEE (reference sequence). The CDR3 bases are TGTGCCAGCAGCGTAGCGACAGGGTCGCACGATATGCAGTATTTT. It encodes CASSVATGSHDMQYF.

Points on this clonotype: It may be a read error: a sequence one base away is much more abundant. CDR3 coding DNA: TGTGCCAGCAGTATCCTAGCGGGGACCGGGGAGCTGTTTTTT. Amino acids: CASSILAGTGELFF. This chain links TRBV28 with TRBJ2-2; 9 bases are shared with TRBD2. Germline loops: CDR1 MDHEN, CDR2 SYDVKM. The trim removed 5 bases at V and 5 bases at J, leaving 3 bases unmatched. CDR3 size: 14 residues.

The genes are TRBV6-5 and TRBJ1-1, with a tentative D call TRBD1 (5 bases). The CDR3 loop spans 14 amino acids. Germline V CDR1 and CDR2: MNHEY, SVGAGI. CDR3: CASGLRGGGTEAFF. DNA of the CDR3: TGTGCTAGCGGCTTGCGGGGGGGGGGCACTGAAGCTTTCTTT.

By sample share, this clonotype is medium-sized. The CDR3 sequence: CASSSIRSYGYTF. For the CDR3, the DNA is TGTGCCAGCAGCTCCATTAGGAGCTATGGCTACACCTTC. The chain carries TRBV11-2 and TRBJ1-2; D gene unclear. CDR1 is SGHAT and CDR2 is FQNNGV in the germline V gene. With 4 bases removed from V and 4 bases from J, the gap between germline ends came to 10 bases. The CDR3 is made up of 13 amino acids.

To note about this clonotype: The junction differs from germline at one of its ends, possibly a read error. The rearrangement joins TRBV30 to TRBJ2-7; D is ambiguous. This CDR3 has 11 amino acids. Germline V gene data show CDR1 as GTSNPN and CDR2 as SVGIG (reference sequence). The CDR3 DNA reads as TGTGCCTGGACTGTAGCCTACGATCAGTACTTC. Translated: CAWTVAYDQYF.

Notes on this clonotype: A much larger clone sits a single nucleotide away, making a read error possible. The chain links TRBV30 to TRBJ2-5; D is uncertain. The CDR3 is made up of 15 amino acids. The V gene's germline CDR1 is GTSNPN and CDR2 SVGIG (reference sequence). V was trimmed by 2 bases and J by 4 bases, leaving 17 bases between them. This CDR3 is CAWSIPAWAGETQYF. The CDR3 bases are TGTGCCTGGAGTATACCAGCCTGGGCAGGAGAGACCCAGTACTTC. The full variable domain, with the rest looked up from reference TRBV30 and TRBJ2-5, is SQTIHQWPATLVQPVGSPLSLECTVEGTSNPNLYWYRQAAGRGLQLLFYSVGIGQISSEVPQNLSASRPQDRQFILSSKKLLLSDSGFYLCAWSIPAWAGETQYFGPGTRLLVL.

This clonotype appeared once. This CDR3 fails to terminate in the conserved phenylalanine or tryptophan, so it likely reflects a read error. V usage is TRBV29-1 and J usage is TRBJ2-3; 11 nucleotides line up with TRBD2. The germline V gene has CDR1 SQVTM and CDR2 ANQGSEA. The CDR3 consists of 15 residues. The CDR3 reads CRAQLAGGLGDTQYY. The CDR3 DNA reads as TGCAGGGCTCAATTAGCGGGAGGGCTTGGAGATACGCAGTATTAT.

For this clonotype: Compared with germline, one end of the junction differs, possibly owing to a read error. V usage is TRBV20-1 and J usage is TRBJ2-1, with 7 bases matching TRBD2. Germline lookup yields CDR1 DFQATT and CDR2 SNEGSKA (reference sequence). The CDR3 has 18 residues. Here the CDR3 DNA reads TGTAGTGCCACGATCCCCCTAGCGGCTCTCTCCGCCTACAATGAGCAGTTCTTC. This translates into CSATIPLAALSAYNEQFF.

With regard to this clonotype: A read error may account for a junction end that differs from germline. The chain recombines TRBV7-9 with TRBJ2-4; possible D gene TRBD2, 7 bases. Germline V CDR1 and CDR2: SEHNR, FQNEAQ (reference sequence). This CDR3 is 13 amino acids long. The CDR3 spells CASSRGGKNIEYF. In nucleotides, the CDR3 is TGTGCCAGCAGCAGGGGGGGCAAAAACATTGAGTACTTC.